Sequencing of this TCR beta chain was carried out in a study of vaccination effects on CD4 cells after COVID-19. J was trimmed by 2 bases and V by 1 base; bases with no gene match: 0. The CDR3 contains 14 residues. CDR1 and CDR2 (germline): MGHRA, YSYEKL. The study's findings and limits: Vaccine- and infection-induced clones showed marked clonal contraction late following vaccination.

Viral peptide pools were used in the ViraFEST assay to expand antigen-specific CD4+ T cells, and sequencing came afterward. Subsequent to 10 days of culture, CD4+ T cells were isolated. Vaccinees lacked prior SARS-CoV-2 infection and tested negative for nucleocapsid antibodies. A density of over 1.5 million PBMC per well was used; these cells were cultured with roughly 10 IU/ml IL-2 and 10 ug/ml peptides. Method: immunoSEQ multiplex PCR; TCRdb's copy keeps in-frame clones and lacks some. The sample includes roughly 20,000 clones, around 72% seen only once; the top ten take 26%. To note about this clone: Its antigen is not known.

This TCR derives from a human donor who received a COVID-19 vaccine. The J gene is TRBJ2-5, the V gene TRBV4-1, with TRBD2 matching over 8 bases. Specimen: CD4+ T cells from PBMCs cultured with HCoV-NL63 spike peptides, collected before COVID-19 vaccination. CDR3 nucleotides: TGCGCCAGCAGCCAAGGACTAGCGCAAGAGACCCAGTACTTC. Translating gives CASSQGLAQETQYF.